This T cell receptor beta chain was recorded in a study of beta chain features in type 1 diabetes. The study, taken as a whole, reports: PCR could preferentially amplify shorter templates, alike in patients and controls. Patients with type 1 diabetes showed fewer VDJ junction insertions and more deletions.

Reverse transcription of all isolated RNA meant that expressed TCRB transcripts were sequenced. Approximately 4 million reads on average were seen across naive, central memory and regulatory T cell samples. This table comes from immunoSEQ multiplex PCR, and its TCRdb copy is limited to in-frame clones, with some not included. Among hundreds of thousands of clones, roughly an eighth were seen once, and the ten largest hold roughly 0.017%. Sorting of CD4+ naive, central memory, regulatory and stem cell-like memory cells was performed via CD45RO/CCR7/CD25/CD127/CD95/CD27. Germline V gene lookup returns CDR1 SQVTM and CDR2 ANQGSEA. This CDR3 contains 13 residues. This clone was seen more than once but under ten times. Its antigen remains unknown.

This clonotype was obtained from a man younger than 35 in good health. The chain employs TRBV29-1 and TRBJ2-7, with D perhaps TRBD2 (6 bases). The sequencing sample was made of naive CD4+ T cells from blood. The CDR3 protein is CSFGTPSSYEQYF. CDR3 nucleotide sequence: TGCAGTTTTGGGACTCCGAGCTCCTACGAGCAGTACTTC.